This TCR beta chain was obtained from a study of OX40 agonist ivuxolimab in advanced cancers. Study-level points and caveats: Not determined was the antigen specificity of the expanded peripheral T cells. Certain nonresponders likewise exhibited a low normalized T-cell clonal expansion.

A word on this clone: What it binds is not known.

The data were produced by immunoSEQ multiplex PCR, yet TCRdb's version contains in-frame clones alone and is incomplete. This sample has approximately 60,000 clones, with 75% to 90% found just once. Germline CDR1 and CDR2: KGHSH and LQKENI. The CDR3 consists of 15 residues. The trim removed 3 bases at V and 3 bases at J, leaving 4 bases unmatched. Individuals having autoimmune disease history or systemic immunosuppression were not enrolled. The origin of this receptor is an adult with an advanced solid tumor such as melanoma, head and neck, liver or kidney cancer. V and J are TRBV18 and TRBJ2-2, with 7 positions matching TRBD1. The source material was CD4+ or CD8+ T cells sorted from blood, sampled in a trial of the OX40 agonist ivuxolimab. The CDR3: CASSPRQGDTGELFF. CDR3 coding DNA: TGTGCCAGCTCACCCCGACAGGGTGACACCGGGGAGCTGTTTTTT.